A selection of T cell receptor beta chains follows, all from one sample in a study of shared clonotypes between healthy human individuals. Clones were sequenced by immunoSEQ multiplex PCR, and TCRdb holds only the in-frame ones, with some missing. The table has just over 2,000,000 clones, 85% to 95% seen once; the top ten hold about 1.1%. The sequenced sample consisted of naive CD8+ T cells sorted from blood. The receptor set was obtained from a young man in good health. The CDR3 runs from the conserved cysteine through the conserved F or W. The D gene is left open where the match is weak. Clone size is not always given. Where it is, it says once, few, many or a class for expanded clones.

D gene	clone size	V gene	J gene	CDR3 length	CDR3 protein
-	-	TRBV10-1	TRBJ2-7	14	CASSSIDVSDEQYF
-	-	TRBV2	TRBJ1-1	14	CASSEGTVNTEAFF
-	-	TRBV19	TRBJ2-7	13	CASSRIPGDEQYF
-	-	TRBV9	TRBJ2-3	15	CASSSGGEMTDTQYF
TRBD1	-	TRBV27	TRBJ1-4	16	CASSRRQRGGFEKLFF
-	-	TRBV4-3	TRBJ1-5	16	CASSQPGGVGNQPQHF
-	-	TRBV10-1	TRBJ2-1	15	CASSERRSSYNEQFF
-	-	TRBV7-6	TRBJ2-1	16	CASSIRPDYLSNEQFF
TRBD2	once	TRBV13	TRBJ2-3	15	CASSLTSGGTDTQYF
-	-	TRBV4-1	TRBJ2-3	15	CASSHQDGTTDTQYF
TRBD2	-	TRBV6-5	TRBJ2-1	14	CASSEGLAGGPEFF
TRBD1	-	TRBV11-2	TRBJ1-1	18	CASSFWTGAEEMNTEAFF
TRBD1	-	TRBV5-1	TRBJ2-7	14	CASSSGTGNHEQYF
TRBD2	-	TRBV5-1	TRBJ2-3	15	CASSGGLAGADTQYF
-	-	TRBV27	TRBJ1-4	15	CASSFSRGSNEKLFF
-	-	TRBV5-6	TRBJ1-5	13	CASSFGPMGPQHF
TRBD1	-	TRBV7-9	TRBJ1-2	17	CASSLGEWEQGGRGYTF
-	-	TRBV7-3	TRBJ1-1	13	CASSLTGHTEAFF
-	once	TRBV30	TRBJ2-3	13	CAWDRIITDTQYF
-	-	TRBV25-1	TRBJ1-4	13	CASSDGTYEKLFF